A single sample gave rise to the 3 T cell receptor beta chains below, sequenced in a study of T cell repertoires in cytomegalovirus infection. Their antigens remain unidentified. MiXCR, run by TCRdb on the reads, gives a single entry per CDR3 protein. The top ten clones hold around a sixth of a sample with about 740,000 distinct CDR3 sequences, approximately 33% of them seen once. The sample here was cultured PBMCs, taken from culture after CMV antigen stimulation. Source of these receptors: a human donor in good health (CMV status not recorded). Some clones in this sample may be carry-over from other donors' samples.

This clonotype was counted a few times. This chain links TRBV6-2 or TRBV6-3 with TRBJ1-1; D ambiguous. In germline, CDR1 is MNHEY, CDR2 SVGEGT. V was shortened by 0 bases and J by 10 bases, with 9 bases between the two germline ends. The CDR3 runs to 12 residues. The CDR3 sequence is CASSYSSALAFF. The CDR3 nucleotides read TGTGCCAGCAGTTACTCTTCCGCACTAGCTTTCTTT.

The CDR3 sequence is CASSLQGASSYNSPLHF. Written as DNA, the CDR3 is TGTGCCAGCAGTTTACAGGGGGCTAGCTCCTATAATTCACCCCTCCACTTT. This sequence joins TRBV6-1 and TRBJ1-6; 9 bases agree with TRBD1. CDR3 length: 17 amino acids. J gave up 0 bases and V 5 bases, and 5 bases lay outside the gene matches. The germline gives CDR1 MNHNS, CDR2 SASEGT.

The chain is built from TRBV5-6 and TRBJ2-3; 7 bases match TRBD2. Germline V gene data show CDR1 as SGHDT and CDR2 as YYEEEE. V was clipped by 6 bases and J by 2 bases; unmatched bases: 15. The CDR3 loop spans 17 amino acids. CDR3 nucleotides: TGTGCCAGCACCTCATCTAGCGGCTTTGAGGTCACAGATACGCAGTATTTT. It specifies CASTSSSGFEVTDTQYF.